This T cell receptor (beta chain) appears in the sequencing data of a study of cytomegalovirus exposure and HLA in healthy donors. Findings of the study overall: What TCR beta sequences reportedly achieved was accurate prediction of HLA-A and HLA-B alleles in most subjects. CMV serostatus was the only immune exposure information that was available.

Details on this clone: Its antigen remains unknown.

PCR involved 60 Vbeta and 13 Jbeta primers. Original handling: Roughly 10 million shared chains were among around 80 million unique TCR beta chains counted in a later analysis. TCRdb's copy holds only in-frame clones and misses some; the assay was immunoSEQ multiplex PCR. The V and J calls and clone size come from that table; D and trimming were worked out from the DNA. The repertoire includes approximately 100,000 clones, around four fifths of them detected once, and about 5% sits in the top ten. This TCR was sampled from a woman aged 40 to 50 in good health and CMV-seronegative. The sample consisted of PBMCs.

CDR3 residues: CASSNRQGGKFDGYTF. CDR3 sequence (DNA): TGTGCCAGCAGCAACCGACAGGGTGGTAAATTCGATGGCTACACCTTC. This chain joins TRBV5-6 and TRBJ1-2; TRBD1 matches at 7 bases. Trimming removed 4 bases from V and 6 bases from J; junction bases left unmatched: 15. The CDR3 is 16 residues long. From germline, CDR1 is SGHDT and CDR2 YYEEEE.